Listed here are 28 T cell receptor beta chains from one sample, sequenced in a study of OX40 agonist ivuxolimab in advanced cancers. The method was immunoSEQ multiplex PCR; TCRdb's version includes in-frame clones alone and lacks a portion of them. The table records around 77,000 clones, around 89% of them present only once. Specimen: CD4+ or CD8+ T cells sorted from blood, collected in a trial of the OX40 agonist ivuxolimab. All receptors come from an adult with an advanced solid tumor such as melanoma, head and neck, liver or kidney cancer.

The chain combines TRBV6-5 with TRBJ2-7; 10 nucleotides line up with TRBD2. Per the germline V gene, CDR1 is MNHEY and CDR2 is SVGAGI. J lost 4 bases, V lost 6 bases, and 9 bases had no gene match. This CDR3 is built from 15 residues. The CDR3 region has the DNA TGTGCCAGCAGCCGAGAGCGGGAGGGCGGGTACGAGCAGTACTTC. It translates to CASSREREGGYEQYF.

This chain links TRBV4-2 with TRBJ2-5, with TRBD2 matching 7 bases. The closer fit of TRBJ2-7 to the DNA end suggests the J call may be wrong. The CDR3 is 15 residues long. CDR1 is LGHNA, CDR2 YNFKEQ, per germline. CDR3 nucleotides: TGTGCCAGCAGCCAAGCCCCGGGAGGACTCTACGAGCAGTACTTC. Its translation: CASSQAPGGLYEQYF.

The count of this clone is one. The V call is TRBV28, the J call TRBJ1-2, with a tentative D call TRBD1 (5 bases). V shed 5 bases and J shed 2 bases, with 15 bases lying between them. This CDR3 has 15 amino acids. Looked up from germline, CDR1 is MDHEN and CDR2 is SYDVKM. The CDR3 protein is CASSTTGTANYGYTF. The CDR3 nucleotides read TGTGCCAGCAGTACAACCGGGACGGCAAACTATGGCTACACCTTC.

The V call is TRBV19, the J call TRBJ1-6; possible D gene TRBD1, 5 bases. The CDR3 contains 14 residues. The V gene's germline CDR1 is LNHDA and CDR2 SQIVND (reference sequence). Trimming removed 10 bases at V and 10 bases at J, with 20 bases between. CDR3 sequence reads: CATQPGPLRSPLHF. In nucleotides, the CDR3 is TGTGCCACCCAGCCGGGACCGCTTCGATCACCCCTCCACTTT.

For the CDR3, the DNA is TGCGCCAGCGCTCTGGGTCGGGACCCTGGAAAAGAGACCCAGTACTTC. Translated: CASALGRDPGKETQYF. The chain has TRBV5-1 and TRBJ2-5; tentatively, D is TRBD1 or TRBD2 (5 bases each). V was shortened by 7 bases and J by 3 bases, with 22 bases between the two germline ends. The length of the CDR3 is 16 residues. Germline V lookup: CDR1 SGHRS, CDR2 YFSETQ.

The rearrangement links TRBV27 to TRBJ1-6; possibly TRBD1 for D (5 bases). Looked up from germline, CDR1 is MNHEY and CDR2 is SMNVEV (reference sequence). V was trimmed by 3 bases and J by 10 bases, leaving 19 bases between them. This CDR3 region has 16 residues. CDR3 loop: CASSLSRDLRRSPLHF. CDR3 sequence (DNA): TGTGCCAGCAGTTTGTCCCGGGACCTTCGTAGGTCACCCCTCCACTTT.

V and J are TRBV6-4 and TRBJ1-5; D is unresolved. Trimming shortened V by 4 bases and J by 5 bases, and 9 bases separated the two germline ends. Per germline, CDR1 MRHNA and CDR2 SNTAGT. The CDR3 runs 13 residues. CDR3 bases: TGTGCCAGCAGTGTAAACCCTGATCAGCCCCAGCATTTT. It codes for CASSVNPDQPQHF.

This chain links TRBV9 with TRBJ2-7, with a weak D call TRBD2 (6 bases). CDR1 and CDR2 from the germline V gene are SGDLS and YYNGEE. CDR3 length equals 15 residues. The V end was cut by 0 bases, the J end by 2 bases, with 12 bases between. Here the CDR3 DNA reads TGTGCCAGCAGCGTAGAGGTGGGAGGCCCCTACGAGCAGTACTTC. It is translated as CASSVEVGGPYEQYF.

This clone appeared once. The chain employs TRBV4-1 and TRBJ1-4, with 8 bases matching TRBD1. The V gene's germline CDR1 is MGHRA and CDR2 YSYEKL. The CDR3 spans 15 residues. With 2 bases clipped from V and 2 bases from J, the junction kept 1 base outside the gene matches. CDR3 region: CASSQRQGTNEKLFF. Here the CDR3 DNA reads TGCGCCAGCAGCCAAAGACAGGGGACTAATGAAAAACTGTTTTTT.

The chain joins TRBV5-8 to TRBJ2-4, with D unclear. The CDR3 runs to 13 residues. CDR1 and CDR2 from the germline V gene are SGHTS and YDEGEE. Trimming took off 0 bases at V and 7 bases at J, with 8 bases between the two ends. The CDR3 DNA is TGTGCCAGCAGCTTGGACGGTCCTAACATTCAGTACTTC. Residues: CASSLDGPNIQYF.

The V gene is TRBV21-1, the J gene TRBJ1-3. TRBV21-1 is reported as a pseudogene. The CDR3 has 18 amino acids. CDR3 nucleotides: TGTGCCAGCAGCGCCCTGTGGGGGGACCTCCACTCTGGAAACACCATATATTTT. It codes for CASSALWGDLHSGNTIYF.

This clone was seen only once. The chain links TRBV19 to TRBJ2-7; 14 bases line up with TRBD2. The V segment lost 2 bases and the J segment 2 bases; nucleotides outside the gene matches: 5. CDR1 is LNHDA, CDR2 SQIVND, per germline (reference sequence). The CDR3 runs to 17 residues. The CDR3 loop is CASSITGTSGRTYEQYF. Here the CDR3 DNA reads TGTGCCAGTAGTATAACGGGGACTAGCGGGAGAACCTACGAGCAGTACTTC.

V is TRBV5-6 and J is TRBJ2-2, with 9 nucleotides matching TRBD1. Germline CDR1 reads SGHDT; CDR2 reads YYEEEE. V lost 4 bases to trimming and J lost 1 base; unmatched junction nucleotides: 2. The CDR3 loop spans 15 amino acids. The CDR3 protein is CASSPGQGNTGELFF. The CDR3 DNA follows: TGTGCCAGCAGCCCGGGACAGGGGAACACCGGGGAGCTGTTTTTT.

In DNA, the CDR3 is TGTGCCAGCAGCCCGGTCGGGGACTGGATGAATGAGCAGTTCTTC. Protein sequence: CASSPVGDWMNEQFF. This chain links TRBV7-9 with TRBJ2-1; D might be TRBD2 (6 bases). V was shortened by 5 bases and J by 7 bases, with 18 bases between the two germline ends. The length of the CDR3 is 15 residues. The germline CDR1 and CDR2 sequences are SEHNR and FQNEAQ (reference sequence).

V and J are TRBV15 and TRBJ1-2; possible D gene TRBD1, 5 bases. CDR3 length: 15 residues. Trimming shortened V by 0 bases and J by 4 bases, and 12 bases separated the two germline ends. Germline CDR1 and CDR2: LNHNV and YYDKDF (reference sequence). The CDR3 bases are TGTGCCACCAGCAGAGATCGGGACCGAAGCTATGGCTACACCTTC. Translated, it gives CATSRDRDRSYGYTF.

The chain has TRBV6-1 and TRBJ1-1; no clear D gene. CDR1 MNHNS and CDR2 SASEGT come from the germline V gene. The CDR3 spans 15 residues. With 2 bases removed from V and 0 bases from J, the gap between germline ends came to 10 bases. The chain's CDR3 is CASSEYPAMNTEAFF. CDR3 nucleotides: TGTGCCAGCAGTGAATACCCGGCCATGAACACTGAAGCTTTCTTT.

The rearrangement joins TRBV27 to TRBJ2-3; the match to TRBD2 covers 15 bases. V lost 5 bases and J lost 6; bases outside the gene matches: 9. Germline assignment: CDR1 MNHEY and CDR2 SMNVEV (reference sequence). The length of the CDR3 is 17 residues. CDR3 region: CASSGLAGGSFWDTQYF. In nucleotides, the CDR3 is TGTGCCAGCAGTGGACTAGCGGGGGGGTCTTTTTGGGATACGCAGTATTTT.

The chain links TRBV30 to TRBJ1-1; D unresolved. This CDR3 region has 13 residues. CDR1 is GTSNPN and CDR2 is SVGIG in the germline V gene (reference sequence). V lost 2 bases and J lost 4, with 11 bases in between. CDR3 nucleotides: TGTGCCTGGAGTCAGCTACCGGGCACTGAAGCTTTCTTT. This gives the protein CAWSQLPGTEAFF.

This chain links TRBV7-2 with TRBJ2-2, with D unclear. The V end lost 7 bases, the J end lost 6 bases, and 9 bases lay between the germline ends. Germline V gene data show CDR1 as SGHTA and CDR2 as FQGNSA. The CDR3 is 12 residues long. The CDR3 sequence: CASTFGPGELFF. The DNA for the CDR3 is TGTGCCAGCACGTTCGGCCCCGGGGAGCTGTTTTTT.

The chain links TRBV6-5 to TRBJ2-2; TRBD1 might be the D (5 bases). The CDR3 is 13 residues long. CDR1 and CDR2 (germline): MNHEY, SVGAGI. V lost 6 bases and J 6 bases, leaving 11 bases between the germline ends. The CDR3: CASREGVAGELFF. For the CDR3, the DNA is TGTGCCAGCAGAGAAGGGGTCGCCGGGGAGCTGTTTTTT.

The rearrangement links TRBV28 to TRBJ2-7; tentative D call: TRBD2 (5 bases). CDR3 length: 14 residues. Germline CDR1 is MDHEN and CDR2 is SYDVKM. V dropped 2 bases and J dropped 6 bases, with 14 bases sitting between them. In DNA, the CDR3 is TGTGCCAGCAGTTTAATCCAACGAGGGCTCGAGCAGTACTTC. It codes for CASSLIQRGLEQYF.

CDR3 protein: CASSLVGRRTGELFF. CDR3 nucleotide sequence: TGTGCCAGCAGCTTGGTCGGGCGCCGGACCGGGGAGCTGTTTTTT. This rearrangement joins TRBV5-6 to TRBJ2-2, with unresolved D. V was clipped by 0 bases and J by 5 bases, with 11 bases between them. Germline CDR1 SGHDT, CDR2 YYEEEE. CDR3 length: 15 amino acids.

The chain has TRBV5-8 and TRBJ1-5, with no clear D. In germline, CDR1 is SGHTS, CDR2 YDEGEE. The CDR3 is 13 amino acids. V was pared by 7 bases and J by 5 bases, with 13 bases between. The CDR3 DNA reads as TGTGCCAGCGAGGCAGGCAACTATCAGCCCCAGCATTTT. This sequence encodes CASEAGNYQPQHF.

Only a few counts were recorded for this clone. The chain recombines TRBV11-3 with TRBJ2-1, with D unclear. The CDR3 runs to 14 residues. Germline V gene lookup returns CDR1 SGHNT and CDR2 YENEEA. V was cut by 6 bases and J by 7 bases, with 16 bases left in between. CDR3 bases: TGTGCCAGCAGTCCGTCCCTCTCGAGGAATGAGCAGTTCTTC. Translated: CASSPSLSRNEQFF.

The rearrangement links TRBV19 to TRBJ2-7; TRBD1 agrees at 9 bases. CDR1 is LNHDA and CDR2 is SQIVND in the germline V gene (reference sequence). After removal of 6 bases from V and 7 bases from J, the junction contained 7 bases not matched to a gene. The CDR3 totals 13 residues. The CDR3 sequence: CASRSGQGREQYF. DNA of the CDR3: TGTGCCAGTAGATCGGGACAGGGAAGGGAGCAGTACTTC.

CDR3 protein: CASSERQGSYNSPLHF. DNA for the CDR3: TGTGCCAGCAGCGAAAGACAGGGCTCCTATAATTCACCCCTCCACTTT. The chain carries TRBV7-2 and TRBJ1-6; 7 nucleotides agree with TRBD1. CDR1 is SGHTA, CDR2 FQGNSA, per germline. After removal of 5 bases from V and 0 bases from J, the junction contained 4 bases not matched to a gene. CDR3 length: 16 amino acids.

The chain employs TRBV11-3 and TRBJ2-2; maybe TRBD2 (6 bases). Trimming stripped 3 bases from V and 4 bases from J, with 12 bases between. The germline V gene has CDR1 SGHNT and CDR2 YENEEA. This CDR3 comprises 15 residues. CDR3 region: CASSFFSGSTGELFF. The DNA of the CDR3 is TGTGCCAGCAGCTTTTTTAGCGGATCCACCGGGGAGCTGTTTTTT.

This sequence joins TRBV19 and TRBJ2-1; TRBD1 matches 7 bases. The CDR3 has 15 amino acids. The ends lost 5 bases at V and 7 bases at J; junction bases unmatched: 11. The germline V gene has CDR1 LNHDA and CDR2 SQIVND (reference sequence). The CDR3 protein is CASSSTTIQGNEQFF. The CDR3 DNA follows: TGTGCCAGTAGTTCAACAACAATACAGGGGAATGAGCAGTTCTTC.